These 27 T cell receptor beta chains were all obtained from the same sample, sequenced in a study of patients and donors after allogeneic stem cell transplantation. From the RT-PCR reads, TCRdb called clonotypes with MiXCR, one entry per CDR3 protein. The sample has about 210,000 distinct CDR3 sequences, roughly two fifths seen once; the top ten hold approximately 10%. The specimen sequenced was blood, either unsorted or a sorted T cell fraction (not recorded which). These receptors originate from a human donor who was either an allogeneic HSCT recipient or a stem cell or donor lymphocyte infusion donor (not recorded which). It is not recorded whose cells these are; they may come from a transplant donor.

The gene calls are TRBV7-9 and TRBJ1-1; the D is unclear. The CDR3 is made up of 14 amino acids. The V and J ends lost 1 base and 5 bases respectively, with 11 bases between them. Germline CDR1 reads SEHNR; CDR2 reads FQNEAQ (reference sequence). In nucleotides, the CDR3 is TGTGCCAGCAGCTTAGTAAAGGGTAGGACTGAAGCTTTCTTT. Amino acid sequence: CASSLVKGRTEAFF.

At least ten counts were recorded for this clonotype. The chain couples TRBV7-2 to TRBJ1-1; the D gene is possibly TRBD1 (6 bases). CDR3 length: 14 amino acids. In germline, CDR1 is SGHTA, CDR2 FQGNSA. V was pared by 6 bases and J by 5 bases, with 16 bases between. This CDR3 is CASSLSRGGTEAFF. CDR3 DNA: TGTGCCAGCAGTTTAAGCAGGGGAGGGACTGAAGCTTTCTTT.

This clonotype was detected only a few times. The CDR3 bases are TGCGCCAGCAGCACCGGACAGGGGCTTGATGATGAAGCTTTCTTT. This gives the protein CASSTGQGLDDEAFF. This chain uses TRBV5-1 with TRBJ1-1; 9 bases are a match to TRBD1. Germline CDR1 is SGHRS and CDR2 is YFSETQ. This CDR3 comprises 15 residues. V was pared by 4 bases and J by 7 bases, with 11 bases of the junction left unmatched.

The chain recombines TRBV12-3 or TRBV12-4 with TRBJ2-1; D is possibly TRBD1 (6 bases). V was clipped by 3 bases and J by 8 bases, with 11 bases between them. This CDR3 comprises 13 residues. In DNA form, the CDR3 reads TGTGCCAGCAGTTTCAGAGGGGGAGATGAGCAGTTCTTC. It yields the protein CASSFRGGDEQFF.

This clonotype was observed a handful of times. The V and J genes are TRBV12-3 or TRBV12-4 and TRBJ1-4; D is unclear. The CDR3 length is 11 residues. Between the trimmed V and J ends, which lost 3 bases and 8 bases, there was a span of 4 bases. In nucleotides, the CDR3 is TGTGCCAGCAGTTTGGAGGAAAAACTGTTTTTT. This translates into CASSLEEKLFF.

This clonotype appeared a single time. The CDR3 sequence is CARGETQYF. The CDR3 coding sequence is TGTGCCAGGGGAGAGACCCAGTACTTC. This chain links TRBV2 with TRBJ2-5; D unresolved. Germline loops: CDR1 SNHLY, CDR2 FYNNEI. Trimming removed 9 bases at V and 4 bases at J, with 3 bases between. CDR3 size: 9 residues.

This clonotype was counted a few times. The chain couples TRBV5-5 to TRBJ1-5; the match to TRBD1 covers 7 bases. Germline V gene data show CDR1 as SGHKS and CDR2 as YYEKEE (reference sequence). V lost 2 bases to trimming and J lost 5 bases; unmatched junction nucleotides: 4. CDR3 length equals 14 residues. Here the CDR3 DNA reads TGTGCCAGCAGCTTCCGGGACAGAGATCAGCCCCAGCATTTT. It is translated as CASSFRDRDQPQHF.

The chain carries TRBV6-5 and TRBJ1-1; the D gene is possibly TRBD1 (6 bases). The germline V and J ends were trimmed by 8 bases and 5 bases, with 18 bases remaining between them. Germline lookup yields CDR1 MNHEY and CDR2 SVGAGI. This CDR3 region has 14 residues. In DNA, the CDR3 is TGTGCCAGCCTACTGGGGGGGCCGGGAACTGAAGCTTTCTTT. As protein: CASLLGGPGTEAFF.

The chain links TRBV5-1 to TRBJ1-5; D is undetermined. The CDR3 consists of 15 residues. Germline V gives CDR1 SGHRS, CDR2 YFSETQ. The ends were cut back, 4 bases at V and 0 bases at J, with 11 bases in the middle. CDR3 sequence: CASSPGLNSNQPQHF. The CDR3 DNA reads TGCGCCAGCAGCCCCGGACTGAATAGCAATCAGCCCCAGCATTTT. Together with reference TRBV5-1 and TRBJ1-5, the CDR3 gives the full variable domain: KAGVTQTPRYLIKTRGQQVTLSCSPISGHRSVSWYQQTPGQGLQFLFEYFSETQRNKGNFPGRFSGRQFSNSRSEMNVSTLELGDSALYLCASSPGLNSNQPQHFGDGTRLSIL.

This sequence joins TRBV4-3 and TRBJ1-1; no definite D call. The CDR3 extends over 16 amino acids. The V gene's germline CDR1 is LGHNA and CDR2 YSLEER. V lost 5 bases and J lost 0, with 16 bases in between. The CDR3 here is CASSDTLPAMNTEAFF. Written as DNA, the CDR3 is TGCGCCAGCAGCGATACCCTACCCGCCATGAACACTGAAGCTTTCTTT.

The V gene is TRBV9, the J gene TRBJ2-1; D not resolved. The CDR3 runs 13 residues. V dropped 0 bases and J dropped 9 bases, with 10 bases sitting between them. The germline CDR1 and CDR2 sequences are SGDLS and YYNGEE. Here the CDR3 reads CASSVASAGEQFF. The CDR3 DNA sequence: TGTGCCAGCAGCGTAGCTAGTGCCGGTGAGCAGTTCTTC.

The rearrangement links TRBV12-3 or TRBV12-4 to TRBJ2-3, with 7 bases identical to TRBD1. The CDR3 extends over 16 amino acids. Trimming removed 6 bases from V and 5 bases from J; junction bases left unmatched: 14. In nucleotides, the CDR3 is TGTGCCAGCAGCCCTTCCCGAGGGGGCGCGGGAGATACGCAGTATTTT. Its translation is CASSPSRGGAGDTQYF.

Only one count was recorded for this clonotype. The CDR3 nucleotides are TGTGCCAGCTCACTCGGGACAGGGGGGGCCTACGAGCAGTACTTC. It codes for CASSLGTGGAYEQYF. The chain joins TRBV18 to TRBJ2-7; the match to TRBD1 covers 11 bases. This CDR3 is built from 15 residues. In germline, CDR1 is KGHSH, CDR2 LQKENI. V gave up 4 bases and J gave up 2 bases; unmatched junction bases: 4.

This clonotype has a handful of counts. This chain uses TRBV4-1 with TRBJ2-7; maybe TRBD1 (6 bases). Looked up from germline, CDR1 is MGHRA and CDR2 is YSYEKL. This CDR3 is 15 amino acids long. V was trimmed by 1 base and J by 4 bases, leaving 14 bases between them. The DNA for the CDR3 is TGCGCCAGCAGCCAAGGACAGGAAGAGATTTACGAGCAGTACTTC. Its protein product is CASSQGQEEIYEQYF.

This clonotype occurred a few times. The chain carries TRBV11-2 and TRBJ2-5, with no clear D. From germline, CDR1 is SGHAT and CDR2 FQNNGV. With 7 bases removed from V and 5 bases from J, the gap between germline ends came to 20 bases. The CDR3 contains 15 residues. As DNA, the CDR3 is TGTGCCAGCACCTTTGACTGGGGTCACGCGGAGACCCAGTACTTC. This translates into CASTFDWGHAETQYF.

In its sample, this clonotype was seen a few times. This chain uses TRBV29-1 with TRBJ1-5; no definite D call. Germline V CDR1 and CDR2: SQVTM, ANQGSEA. CDR3 length: 12 residues. Trimming left V 4 bases short and J 1 base short, with 5 bases between. This CDR3 is CSVGQSNQPQHF. The CDR3, as DNA: TGCAGCGTTGGTCAGAGCAATCAGCCCCAGCATTTT.

The table lists this clonotype with a few counts. CDR3 loop: CSVMTGNTGELFF. DNA for the CDR3: TGCAGCGTTATGACAGGGAACACCGGGGAGCTGTTTTTT. The chain employs TRBV29-1 and TRBJ2-2; a possible D gene is TRBD1 (6 bases). This CDR3 is built from 13 residues. Trimming removed 5 bases from V and 1 base from J, with 8 bases in between. Per the germline V gene, CDR1 is SQVTM and CDR2 is ANQGSEA.

The chain recombines TRBV6-6 with TRBJ2-1; D unresolved. In germline, CDR1 is MNHNY, CDR2 SVGAGI (reference sequence). V was trimmed by 0 bases and J by 7 bases, leaving 13 bases between them. The CDR3 is 15 amino acids. CDR3 residues: CASSYSPSLLNEQFF. CDR3 sequence (DNA): TGTGCCAGCAGTTACTCTCCCTCACTCCTTAATGAGCAGTTCTTC.

In its sample, this clonotype was seen a few times. The chain has TRBV10-3 and TRBJ2-3; TRBD1 might be the D (6 bases). The CDR3 length is 14 residues. Looked up from germline, CDR1 is ENHRY and CDR2 is SYGVKD. Trimming took off 6 bases at V and 5 bases at J, with 15 bases between the two ends. CDR3 in DNA: TGTGCCATCAGGGACAGTGGAGGAGGAGATACGCAGTATTTT. Amino acid sequence: CAIRDSGGGDTQYF.

V gene TRBV3-1 combines with J gene TRBJ1-4; 7 bases are a match to TRBD1. Germline CDR1 and CDR2: LGHDT and YNNKEL (reference sequence). This CDR3 region has 14 residues. V dropped 4 bases and J dropped 7; count of bases not matched to a gene: 6. The CDR3 is CASSLGGGSEKLFF. CDR3 sequence (DNA): TGTGCCAGCAGCCTAGGAGGGGGCAGTGAAAAACTGTTTTTT.

The genes are TRBV18 and TRBJ1-4, with 9 bases that match TRBD1. CDR3 size: 14 residues. Germline loops: CDR1 KGHSH, CDR2 LQKENI. J lost 8 bases, V lost 3 bases, and 4 bases had no gene match. The CDR3 here is CASSPATGGEKLFF. The CDR3, as DNA: TGTGCCAGCTCACCGGCGACAGGGGGGGAAAAACTGTTTTTT.

The chain joins TRBV5-1 to TRBJ1-2; D possibly corresponds to TRBD1 (6 bases). The CDR3 loop spans 15 amino acids. Germline V gene lookup returns CDR1 SGHRS and CDR2 YFSETQ. Trimming cost V 4 bases and J 6 bases, with 19 bases left between them. The CDR3 nucleotides are TGCGCCAGCAGCCCGGCCCCGGGCCCAGGGGATGGCTACACCTTC. Protein: CASSPAPGPGDGYTF.

This clonotype was seen just once. The chain combines TRBV10-3 with TRBJ2-1; D might be TRBD1 (7 bases). This CDR3 is 13 amino acids long. V lost 11 bases to trimming and J lost 2 bases, with 13 bases between them. The germline V gene encodes CDR1 ENHRY and CDR2 SYGVKD. The CDR3 sequence: CAARDSPYNEQFF. The DNA of the CDR3 is TGTGCCGCGCGGGACAGCCCCTACAATGAGCAGTTCTTC.

The chain has TRBV27 and TRBJ1-5; TRBD1 might be the D (6 bases). Germline-derived CDR1 and CDR2 are MNHEY and SMNVEV (reference sequence). V dropped 2 bases and J dropped 6 bases, with 8 bases sitting between them. The CDR3 sequence is 13 residues long. The CDR3 is CASSLGQFQPQHF. The CDR3 region has the DNA TGTGCCAGCAGTTTAGGACAGTTTCAGCCCCAGCATTTT.

The rearrangement joins TRBV7-2 to TRBJ2-1, with D unresolved. Germline-derived CDR1 and CDR2 are SGHTA and FQGNSA. The CDR3 length is 12 residues. Trimming cost V 6 bases and J 2 bases, with 5 bases left between them. CDR3 in DNA: TGTGCCAGCAGTCTAACCTACAATGAGCAGTTCTTC. This translates into CASSLTYNEQFF.

V and J are TRBV5-1 and TRBJ1-2, with D perhaps matching TRBD1 (5 bases). CDR1 and CDR2 (germline): SGHRS, YFSETQ. The CDR3 sequence is 16 residues long. Trimming removed 0 bases from V and 4 bases from J, with 16 bases in between. Here the CDR3 reads CASSLVRVRGTYGYTF. The DNA of the CDR3 is TGCGCCAGCAGCTTGGTCCGCGTAAGGGGTACCTATGGCTACACCTTC. Based on the CDR3 plus reference TRBV5-1 and TRBJ1-2, the full variable domain is KAGVTQTPRYLIKTRGQQVTLSCSPISGHRSVSWYQQTPGQGLQFLFEYFSETQRNKGNFPGRFSGRQFSNSRSEMNVSTLELGDSALYLCASSLVRVRGTYGYTFGSGTRLTVV.

This clonotype was detected a few times. The genes are TRBV12-3 or TRBV12-4 and TRBJ1-1, with TRBD1 as a possible D gene (6 bases). The CDR3 length is 15 residues. V dropped 8 bases and J dropped 0 bases, with 16 bases sitting between them. Written as DNA, the CDR3 is TGTGCCAGCCCAGGAGGGGGTTCGGTGAACACTGAAGCTTTCTTT. Translated, it gives CASPGGGSVNTEAFF.